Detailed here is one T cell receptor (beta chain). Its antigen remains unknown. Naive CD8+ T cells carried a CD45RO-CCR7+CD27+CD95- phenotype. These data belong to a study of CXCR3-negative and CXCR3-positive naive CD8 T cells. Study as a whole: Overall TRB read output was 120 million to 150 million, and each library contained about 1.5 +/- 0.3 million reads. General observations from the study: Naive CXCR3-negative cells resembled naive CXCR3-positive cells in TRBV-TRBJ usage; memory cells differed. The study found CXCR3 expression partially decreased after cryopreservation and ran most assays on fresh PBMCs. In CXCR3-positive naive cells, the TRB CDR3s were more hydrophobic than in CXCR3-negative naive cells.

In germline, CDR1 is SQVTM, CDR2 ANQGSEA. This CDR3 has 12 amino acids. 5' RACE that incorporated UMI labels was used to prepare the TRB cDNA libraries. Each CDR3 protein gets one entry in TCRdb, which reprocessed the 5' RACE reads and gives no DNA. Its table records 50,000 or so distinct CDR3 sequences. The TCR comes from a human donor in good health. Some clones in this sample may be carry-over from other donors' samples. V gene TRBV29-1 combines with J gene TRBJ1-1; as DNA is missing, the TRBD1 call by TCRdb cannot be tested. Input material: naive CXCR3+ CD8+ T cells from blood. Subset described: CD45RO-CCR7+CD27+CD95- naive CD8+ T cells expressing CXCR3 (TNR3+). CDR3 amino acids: CSARTGSTEAFF.